A single sample gave rise to the 3 T cell receptor beta chains below, sequenced in a study of CD8 T cells in Susac syndrome. The RNA input was about 0.45 to 1 ug, and it was reverse transcribed with random hexamers. TCRdb called the immunoSEQ multiplex PCR reads again in MiXCR, with one record for every CDR3 protein. The sample has about 300,000 distinct CDR3 sequences, 75% to 90% seen once. The source material was CD8+ T cells from PBMCs. The receptors were gathered from a human donor with multiple sclerosis.

The V gene is TRBV6-1, the J gene TRBJ2-1; 8 bases fit TRBD2. V trimming: 5 bases; J trimming: 1 base; junction bases outside the gene matches: 10. Germline V gene data show CDR1 as MNHNS and CDR2 as SASEGT. The CDR3 runs to 17 residues. Here the CDR3 reads CASSPSGRGRSYNEQFF. CDR3 coding DNA: TGTGCCAGCAGTCCCTCCGGGAGGGGCCGGTCCTACAATGAGCAGTTCTTC.

This clonotype appeared a single time. The rearrangement links TRBV4-1 to TRBJ2-3, with D perhaps given as TRBD1 or TRBD2 (5 bases each). Germline values: CDR1 MGHRA, CDR2 YSYEKL. CDR3 size: 14 residues. With 3 bases removed from V and 4 bases from J, the gap between germline ends came to 11 bases. The CDR3 loop is CASSQQGVADTQYF. CDR3 sequence (DNA): TGCGCCAGCAGCCAGCAGGGAGTAGCAGATACGCAGTATTTT.

The gene calls are TRBV24-1 and TRBJ2-2; D is ambiguous. The CDR3 has 17 residues. Germline V lookup: CDR1 KGHDR, CDR2 SFDVKD. V lost 4 bases to trimming and J lost 0 bases, with 14 bases between them. CDR3 DNA sequence: TGTGCCACCAGTGACCCCACACCCGAGTCGAACACCGGGGAGCTGTTTTTT. Its translation is CATSDPTPESNTGELFF.